Listed below are T cell receptor delta chains from one sample, sequenced in a study of Vδ1+ human thymocytes. TCRdb re-called the multiplex PCR reads through CATT. The sample holds 45,000 to 75,000 delta-chain clones; roughly 16% are singletons and the top ten take approximately 0.4%. Sequenced material: Vdelta1+ gamma-delta thymocytes from the thymus. Source of these receptors: a girl under three years old who had congenital heart surgery. Both conserved end residues are part of each CDR3. The order of the fields is D gene, V gene, J gene, clone size, CDR3 protein, CDR3 DNA. The D gene is left open where the match is weak. The listing skips clone size in some rows; elsewhere it reads once, few, many or a size class.

D gene: TRDD3
V gene: TRDV1
J gene: TRDJ1
clone size: -
CDR3 protein: CALGELRWGKRKDDKLIF
CDR3 DNA: TGTGCTCTTGGGGAACTAAGGTGGGGGAAACGAAAAGACGATAAACTCATCTTT

D gene: -
V gene: TRAV29/DV5
J gene: TRDJ1
clone size: -
CDR3 protein: CSVLLCRKRHTDKLIF
CDR3 DNA: -

D gene: TRDD3
V gene: TRDV1
J gene: TRDJ1
clone size: -
CDR3 protein: CALGAHWGIQTDKLIF
CDR3 DNA: TGTGCTCTTGGGGCGCACTGGGGGATACAGACCGATAAACTCATCTTT

D gene: TRDD3
V gene: TRDV1
J gene: TRDJ1
clone size: -
CDR3 protein: CALGEGPRHYWGIRYTDKLIF
CDR3 DNA: TGTGCTCTTGGGGAAGGTCCGCGCCATTACTGGGGGATACGCTACACCGATAAACTCATCTTT

D gene: TRDD3
V gene: TRDV1
J gene: TRDJ1
clone size: few
CDR3 protein: CALGEGAGGSQLYTDKLIF
CDR3 DNA: TGTGCTCTTGGGGAAGGAGCTGGGGGATCCCAACTGTACACCGATAAACTCATCTTT

D gene: TRDD3
V gene: TRDV1
J gene: TRDJ1
clone size: few
CDR3 protein: CALGGTGGLTDKLIF
CDR3 DNA: TGTGCTCTTGGGGGCACTGGGGGATTAACCGATAAACTCATCTTT

D gene: TRDD3
V gene: TRDV1
J gene: TRDJ1
clone size: -
CDR3 protein: CALGEHVPLLGDPDKLIF
CDR3 DNA: TGTGCTCTTGGGGAACATGTTCCGTTACTGGGGGATCCCGATAAACTCATCTTT

D gene: -
V gene: TRDV1
J gene: TRDJ1
clone size: few
CDR3 protein: CALGDSSAKSVYTDKLIF
CDR3 DNA: TGTGCTCTTGGGGACTCTTCCGCAAAATCCGTATACACCGATAAACTCATCTTT

D gene: TRDD3
V gene: TRDV1
J gene: TRDJ1
clone size: few
CDR3 protein: CALGEVAVGDTVDKLIF
CDR3 DNA: TGTGCTCTTGGGGAAGTTGCCGTGGGGGATACAGTCGATAAACTCATCTTT

D gene: TRDD3
V gene: TRDV1
J gene: TRDJ1
clone size: -
CDR3 protein: CALDVSGGYADKLIF
CDR3 DNA: TGTGCTCTTGATGTCTCTGGGGGATACGCCGATAAACTCATCTTT

D gene: TRDD3
V gene: TRDV1
J gene: TRDJ1
clone size: -
CDR3 protein: CALGELTRGIRTQSPAYTDKLIF
CDR3 DNA: TGTGCTCTTGGGGAACTCACTCGGGGGATACGTACGCAGTCCCCCGCGTACACCGATAAACTCATCTTT

D gene: -
V gene: TRDV1
J gene: TRDJ1
clone size: -
CDR3 protein: CALGELPGGTDKLIF
CDR3 DNA: TGTGCTCTTGGGGAACTACCCGGCGGGACCGATAAACTCATCTTT

D gene: -
V gene: TRDV2
J gene: TRDJ1
clone size: -
CDR3 protein: CACDSIPTAGMNDKLIF
CDR3 DNA: TGTGCCTGTGACAGCATTCCCACGGCGGGGATGAACGATAAACTCATCTTT

D gene: TRDD3
V gene: TRDV1
J gene: TRDJ1
clone size: -
CDR3 protein: CALGDIGTGGGIRTYTDKLIF
CDR3 DNA: TGTGCTCTTGGGGACATCGGGACGGGGGGGGGGATACGCACGTACACCGATAAACTCATCTTT

D gene: TRDD3
V gene: TRDV1
J gene: TRDJ1
clone size: few
CDR3 protein: CALGNPLPYGGFVNTDKLIF
CDR3 DNA: TGTGCTCTTGGGAACCCCCTTCCGTATGGGGGATTCGTTAACACCGATAAACTCATCTTT